Below, 21 T cell receptor beta chains from the same sample are listed, as sequenced in a study of identical twins listed by TCRdb under 2016. Libraries were built with 5' RACE. Sequencer: Illumina HiSeq 2000. In-frame beta chains were kept once TCRdb had trimmed the public reads at Q25 with fastp and called clones with MiXCR. Every entry covers one CDR3 protein and lists the most common genes and DNA from its rows. Across this sample there are hundreds of thousands of distinct CDR3 sequences, with 10% to 15% seen only once. The ten largest make up 1.5% to 2% of the sample. This same sample was also part of a study on yellow fever vaccine responses in identical twins.

Sequenced input: PBMCs. All receptors derive from a young woman in good health.

This clonotype appeared a few times. The rearrangement links TRBV12-3 or TRBV12-4 to TRBJ1-1, with TRBD1 as a possible D gene (6 bases). The CDR3 runs 12 residues. V lost 4 bases to trimming and J lost 6 bases, with 9 bases between them. CDR3 sequence (DNA): TGTGCCAGCAGTTCGTACAGGGCTGAAGCTTTCTTT. This gives the protein CASSSYRAEAFF.

This clonotype was counted only a few times. The V call is TRBV11-1, the J call TRBJ2-2, with 11 nucleotides matching TRBD2. Germline V gives CDR1 SGHAT, CDR2 FQDESV (reference sequence). V was pared by 0 bases and J by 5 bases, with 8 bases of the junction left unmatched. This CDR3 is built from 18 residues. CDR3 loop: CASSLAKTSGAETGELFF. As DNA, the CDR3 is TGTGCCAGCAGCTTAGCAAAGACTAGCGGGGCGGAAACCGGGGAGCTGTTTTTT.

This clonotype has only one observation. The V gene is TRBV5-6, the J gene TRBJ2-7, with D tentatively TRBD2 (6 bases). The CDR3 has 18 residues. Germline lookup yields CDR1 SGHDT and CDR2 YYEEEE. V lost 0 bases and J lost 0, with 19 bases in between. CDR3 sequence (DNA): TGTGCCAGCAGCTTGGAGGTACTAGGCGCGGGGCACTCCTACGAGCAGTACTTC. This gives the protein CASSLEVLGAGHSYEQYF.

This clonotype was observed a handful of times. The chain joins TRBV6-2 or TRBV6-3 to TRBJ2-7, with no clear D. Germline V gene sequence: CDR1 MNHEY, CDR2 SVGEGT. V was clipped by 6 bases and J by 6 bases, with 21 bases between them. The length of the CDR3 is 15 residues. The CDR3 loop reads CASSRTDPGGSEQYF. CDR3 nucleotides: TGTGCCAGCAGCCGCACCGACCCCGGCGGTTCCGAGCAGTACTTC.

This clonotype was detected a few times. J is TRBJ1-6 and V is TRBV12-3 or TRBV12-4; a possible D gene is TRBD1 (5 bases). V lost 7 bases and J 12 bases, leaving 16 bases between the germline ends. This CDR3 is 13 amino acids long. In nucleotides, the CDR3 is TGTGCCAGCACCCCCGACGGGGCAGGACCCCTCCACTTT. It is translated as CASTPDGAGPLHF.

The V gene is TRBV24-1, the J gene TRBJ2-7, with D unclear. V shed 4 bases and J shed 6 bases, with 6 bases lying between them. The CDR3 length is 11 residues. Germline loops: CDR1 KGHDR, CDR2 SFDVKD. CDR3 DNA: TGTGCCACCAGTGAAGGCCTCGAGCAGTACTTC. Protein sequence: CATSEGLEQYF.

In this sample, this clonotype turned up many times. This chain uses TRBV2 with TRBJ2-2, with TRBD1 matching over 7 bases. The V gene's germline CDR1 is SNHLY and CDR2 FYNNEI. The V gene end was trimmed by 6 bases and the J gene end by 1 base; junction bases not matched to a gene: 8. The CDR3 loop spans 16 amino acids. The DNA for the CDR3 is TGTGCCAGCAGATATTTGACAGGGCAGAACACCGGGGAGCTGTTTTTT. Residues: CASRYLTGQNTGELFF.

There are a few counts of this clonotype. The chain couples TRBV3-1 to TRBJ1-1; no clear D. The CDR3 covers 11 residues. V shed 3 bases and J shed 6 bases, with 5 bases lying between them. Germline V CDR1 and CDR2: LGHDT, YNNKEL (reference sequence). The DNA of the CDR3 is TGTGCCAGCAGCCACGCGGCTGAAGCTTTCTTT. This sequence encodes CASSHAAEAFF.

This chain uses TRBV5-5 with TRBJ2-7, with 9 bases fitting TRBD2. This CDR3 is 15 amino acids long. Germline V gene lookup returns CDR1 SGHKS and CDR2 YYEKEE (reference sequence). J was trimmed by 3 bases and V by 1 base; bases with no gene match: 5. CDR3 in amino acids: CASSLSLAGYYEQYF. For the CDR3, the DNA is TGTGCCAGCAGCTTGTCCCTAGCGGGATACTACGAGCAGTACTTC.

The rearrangement links TRBV2 to TRBJ2-3, with D tentatively TRBD2 (5 bases). The CDR3 sequence is 14 residues long. Germline-derived CDR1 and CDR2 are SNHLY and FYNNEI. V was clipped by 8 bases and J by 0 bases, with 12 bases between them. The CDR3 region has the DNA TGTGCCAGCCGCGGCGGGCCTAGCACAGATACGCAGTATTTT. This sequence encodes CASRGGPSTDTQYF.

This clonotype was found a few times. V is TRBV3-1 and J is TRBJ2-3; 11 positions agree with TRBD2. Germline loops: CDR1 LGHDT, CDR2 YNNKEL (reference sequence). The CDR3 has 16 residues. The trim removed 2 bases at V and 1 base at J, leaving 2 bases unmatched. The CDR3: CASSQSSGGGTDTQYF. The CDR3 DNA sequence: TGTGCCAGCAGCCAAAGTAGCGGGGGGGGCACAGATACGCAGTATTTT.

The chain couples TRBV12-3 or TRBV12-4 to TRBJ2-3; 7 nucleotides align to TRBD2. This CDR3 comprises 12 residues. After removal of 5 bases from V and 5 bases from J, the junction contained 1 base not matched to a gene. The CDR3 sequence is CASSTSVDTQYF. The DNA for the CDR3 is TGTGCCAGCAGTACTAGCGTAGATACGCAGTATTTT.

This clonotype has just a few counts. The CDR3, as DNA: TGTGCCATCAGTGATGTAAAGGACCAAAACTACGAGCAGTACTTC. Translating gives CAISDVKDQNYEQYF. V usage is TRBV10-3 and J usage is TRBJ2-7, with D uncertain. Trimming took 3 bases from V and 3 from J, leaving 15 bases between them. The germline CDR1 and CDR2 sequences are ENHRY and SYGVKD. The CDR3 is 15 amino acids.

V and J are TRBV20-1 and TRBJ2-7, with 7 nucleotides matching TRBD1. This CDR3 is built from 17 residues. The ends lost 0 bases at V and 3 bases at J; junction bases unmatched: 14. CDR1 is DFQATT, CDR2 SNEGSKA, per germline (reference sequence). CDR3 DNA sequence: TGCAGTGCTAGAGATAAACAGGGGCCTGGGGCCCTCTACGAGCAGTACTTC. Translating it yields CSARDKQGPGALYEQYF.

The chain is built from TRBV20-1 and TRBJ1-5; D is unclear. The V end lost 6 bases, the J end lost 6 bases, and 18 bases lay between the germline ends. This CDR3 is built from 14 residues. Germline V gives CDR1 DFQATT, CDR2 SNEGSKA (reference sequence). As DNA, the CDR3 is TGCAGTGCGTATGGGCAGGAGGCGGGTCAGCCCCAGCATTTT. Its protein product is CSAYGQEAGQPQHF.

The chain employs TRBV15 and TRBJ2-7, with D perhaps TRBD2 (6 bases). The CDR3 contains 15 residues. V was clipped by 0 bases and J by 7 bases, with 16 bases between them. Germline-derived CDR1 and CDR2 are LNHNV and YYDKDF (reference sequence). As DNA, the CDR3 is TGTGCCACCAGCAGAGATCTTTACGGGAGCTTTGAGCAGTACTTC. Translation: CATSRDLYGSFEQYF.

Only a few counts were recorded for this clonotype. The V call is TRBV7-9, the J call TRBJ2-3; 9 bases align to TRBD1. The CDR3 length is 15 residues. Germline V gene data show CDR1 as SEHNR and CDR2 as FQNEAQ (reference sequence). The junction had 7 bases not matched to a gene; V was cut back by 7 bases and J by 2 bases. The CDR3 coding sequence is TGTGCCAGCACCCAGGGACAGGGAAACACAGATACGCAGTATTTT. Its translation is CASTQGQGNTDTQYF.

The chain is built from TRBV10-3 and TRBJ2-3, with D unclear. This CDR3 is built from 13 residues. The germline V gene has CDR1 ENHRY and CDR2 SYGVKD. The germline V and J ends were trimmed by 2 bases and 2 bases, with 5 bases remaining between them. The DNA of the CDR3 is TGTGCCATCAGTGAGAGGGCCACAGATACGCAGTATTTT. Translated: CAISERATDTQYF.

The chain is built from TRBV13 and TRBJ1-6; D ambiguous. CDR1 is PRHDT and CDR2 is FYEKMQ in the germline V gene (reference sequence). This CDR3 region has 14 residues. Trimming took 5 bases from V and 7 from J, leaving 12 bases between them. The CDR3 region has the DNA TGTGCCAGCAGCCTCCGGGCCGGCAATTCACCCCTCCACTTT. It codes for CASSLRAGNSPLHF.

This clonotype turned up a few times. The chain combines TRBV29-1 with TRBJ2-1; 11 bases map to TRBD2. Germline lookup yields CDR1 SQVTM and CDR2 ANQGSEA. The CDR3 sequence is 16 residues long. V gave up 6 bases and J gave up 4 bases; unmatched junction bases: 11. This CDR3 is CSVERLAGTYYNEQFF. The CDR3 DNA reads as TGCAGCGTGGAAAGACTAGCGGGAACCTATTACAATGAGCAGTTCTTC.

This clonotype was counted only a few times. The rearrangement links TRBV9 to TRBJ2-2, with a tentative D call TRBD1 (6 bases). V was clipped by 4 bases and J by 0 bases, with 16 bases between them. Germline V CDR1 and CDR2: SGDLS, YYNGEE. The CDR3 extends over 17 amino acids. The CDR3 DNA sequence: TGTGCCAGCAGCTTACAACACAGGGTAACGAACACCGGGGAGCTGTTTTTT. Translation gives CASSLQHRVTNTGELFF.